This T cell receptor (beta chain) appears in the sequencing data of a study of patients and donors after allogeneic stem cell transplantation. The V gene lost 4 bases and the J gene lost 3 bases, with 8 bases spanning the gap. Germline lookup yields CDR1 SGHRS and CDR2 YFSETQ. The CDR3 sequence is 13 residues long. TCRdb passed the RT-PCR reads through MiXCR, listing each CDR3 protein once. The repertoire holds fewer than 60,000 distinct CDR3 sequences, with about an eighth as singletons. This clonotype was found a few times. The clonotype originates from a human donor who was either an allogeneic HSCT recipient or a stem cell or donor lymphocyte infusion donor (not recorded which). It is not recorded whose cells these are; they may come from a transplant donor. Sequenced: blood, either unsorted or a sorted T cell fraction (not recorded which). This chain joins TRBV5-1 and TRBJ2-1; D unresolved. The CDR3 sequence: CASSPLGYNEQFF. For the CDR3, the DNA is TGCGCCAGCAGCCCCCTGGGCTACAATGAGCAGTTCTTC.